The 24 T cell receptor beta chains below all came from one sample that was sequenced in a study of identical twins. TCRdb redid the calling of the 5' RACE reads with MiXCR, one entry per CDR3 protein. This table has approximately 230,000 distinct CDR3 sequences, 5% to 7% appearing once. The same sample was also studied in work on T cells expressing NK-cell markers.

The sequencing sample was made of CD8+ T cells sorted from blood. The receptor set was obtained from a woman aged 18-30 years in good health.

Comment on this clonotype: A read error may explain this, as a much larger clone is one base away. The gene calls are TRBV20-1 and TRBJ2-1; the D gene is possibly TRBD2 (6 bases). The CDR3 contains 16 residues. Germline loops: CDR1 DFQATT, CDR2 SNEGSKA (reference sequence). This CDR3 is CSAIPTAGSSYNEQLF. As DNA, the CDR3 is TGCAGTGCAATCCCTACGGCGGGGAGCTCCTACAATGAGCAGCTCTTC.

This clonotype was detected a few times. The CDR3 here is CASSHHGGLAGELFF. The CDR3 nucleotides read TGCGCCAGCAGCCACCATGGCGGACTAGCCGGGGAGCTGTTTTTT. The chain links TRBV4-3 to TRBJ2-2; 7 bases are a match to TRBD2. CDR1 and CDR2 (germline): LGHNA, YSLEER. Trimming took 3 bases from V and 6 from J; bases not matched to a gene: 7. The CDR3 extends over 15 amino acids.

The chain employs TRBV11-2 and TRBJ2-3; 11 bases align to TRBD2. Germline V gene sequence: CDR1 SGHAT, CDR2 FQNNGV. Trimming cost V 6 bases and J 0 bases; bases outside gene matches: 8. The CDR3 spans 17 residues. The CDR3 coding sequence is TGTGCCAGCAGTTCCTGGACTAGCGGGCTAAGCACAGATACGCAGTATTTT. It yields the protein CASSSWTSGLSTDTQYF.

This clonotype was picked up many times. This sequence joins TRBV27 and TRBJ2-1; 11 bases map to TRBD1. The germline V gene has CDR1 MNHEY and CDR2 SMNVEV (reference sequence). The V and J ends lost 4 bases and 8 bases, in that order; junction bases with no gene match: 7. The CDR3 extends over 15 amino acids. The CDR3: CASSSGTGGWDEQFF. CDR3 DNA: TGTGCCAGCAGTTCCGGGACAGGGGGATGGGATGAGCAGTTCTTC.

This clonotype was recorded at least ten times. The genes are TRBV2 and TRBJ2-5, with 10 bases matching TRBD1. CDR3 length: 13 residues. The V gene end was trimmed by 9 bases and the J gene end by 5 bases; junction bases not matched to a gene: 6. Germline V gene data show CDR1 as SNHLY and CDR2 as FYNNEI. CDR3 coding DNA: TGTGCCAGATCGACAGGGGGCCGGGAGACCCAGTACTTC. It encodes CARSTGGRETQYF.

The J gene is TRBJ2-3, the V gene TRBV20-1, with 9 positions matching TRBD2. The ends lost 6 bases at V and 3 bases at J; junction bases unmatched: 16. Germline V CDR1 and CDR2: DFQATT, SNEGSKA (reference sequence). The CDR3 loop spans 17 amino acids. The CDR3 DNA is TGCAGTGCGTCGCCCCCCTGGGGCGGGAGGGATACAGATACGCAGTATTTT. Translating gives CSASPPWGGRDTDTQYF.

The sample holds many counts of this clonotype. CDR3 in amino acids: CASRMTQGAYEQYF. CDR3 bases: TGTGCCAGCAGAATGACACAGGGTGCCTACGAGCAGTACTTC. The rearrangement uses TRBV27 and TRBJ2-7; a possible D gene is TRBD1 (6 bases). The CDR3 consists of 14 residues. Germline loops: CDR1 MNHEY, CDR2 SMNVEV (reference sequence). With 6 bases removed from V and 2 bases from J, the gap between germline ends came to 14 bases.

The chain joins TRBV15 to TRBJ2-4; the D gene is possibly TRBD2 (5 bases). V lost 5 bases and J 7 bases, leaving 12 bases between the germline ends. The CDR3 is 13 residues long. Germline V gene sequence: CDR1 LNHNV, CDR2 YYDKDF (reference sequence). CDR3 DNA: TGTGCCACCAGCGAGGGTGGTGGTAACATTCAGTACTTC. Amino acids: CATSEGGGNIQYF.

This chain uses TRBV3-1 with TRBJ1-1; D ambiguous. This CDR3 is built from 12 residues. With 0 bases removed from V and 7 bases from J, the gap between germline ends came to 6 bases. Per the germline V gene, CDR1 is LGHDT and CDR2 is YNNKEL (reference sequence). CDR3 amino acids: CASSQDSIEAFF. The CDR3 DNA is TGTGCCAGCAGCCAAGATTCTATTGAAGCTTTCTTT. Together with reference TRBV3-1 and TRBJ1-1, the CDR3 gives the full variable domain: DTAVSQTPKYLVTQMGNDKSIKCEQNLGHDTMYWYKQDSKKFLKIMFSYNNKELIINETVPNRFSPKSPDKAHLNLHINSLELGDSAVYFCASSQDSIEAFFGQGTRLTVV.

This clonotype has a handful of counts. This sequence joins TRBV3-1 and TRBJ2-1, with 7 bases aligning to TRBD2. The CDR3 consists of 17 residues. The junction had 8 bases not matched to a gene; V was cut back by 1 base and J by 2 bases. From germline, CDR1 is LGHDT and CDR2 YNNKEL (reference sequence). The CDR3 DNA reads TGTGCCAGCAGCCAAGCCGGCCCAGCGGGACCCTACAATGAGCAGTTCTTC. This translates into CASSQAGPAGPYNEQFF.

The chain recombines TRBV27 with TRBJ2-3, with D perhaps TRBD2 (6 bases). The CDR3 totals 16 residues. V was cut by 1 base and J by 4 bases, with 15 bases left in between. Looked up from germline, CDR1 is MNHEY and CDR2 is SMNVEV (reference sequence). DNA for the CDR3: TGTGCCAGCAGTTTATTACTAGCTGGAGGTGCAGATACGCAGTATTTT. Its translation is CASSLLLAGGADTQYF.

Many counts were recorded for this clonotype. The rearrangement links TRBV20-1 to TRBJ2-1, with a weak D call TRBD2 (6 bases). The germline V and J ends were trimmed by 0 bases and 2 bases, with 8 bases remaining between them. The length of the CDR3 is 14 residues. The V gene's germline CDR1 is DFQATT and CDR2 SNEGSKA (reference sequence). The CDR3 loop is CSAREGGPYNEQFF. The CDR3 region has the DNA TGCAGTGCTAGAGAGGGAGGCCCCTACAATGAGCAGTTCTTC.

A few counts support this clonotype. CDR3 residues: CASSLLPSTDTQYF. The CDR3 bases are TGCGCCAGCAGCCTCCTCCCTAGCACAGATACGCAGTATTTT. This rearrangement joins TRBV4-1 to TRBJ2-3; D is unresolved. The CDR3 loop spans 14 amino acids. Trimming pared 4 bases from V and 0 bases from J, leaving 8 bases between. Germline assignment: CDR1 MGHRA and CDR2 YSYEKL.

This clonotype occurred many times. The rearrangement links TRBV7-8 to TRBJ2-1; D ambiguous. The V gene lost 3 bases and the J gene lost 3 bases, with 9 bases spanning the gap. This CDR3 region has 14 residues. Germline V gives CDR1 SGHVS, CDR2 FQNEAQ. The CDR3 protein is CASSLPLDYNEQFF. The DNA for the CDR3 is TGTGCCAGCAGCTTGCCGTTGGACTACAATGAGCAGTTCTTC. The full variable domain, its missing parts supplied by reference TRBV7-8 and TRBJ2-1, is GAGVSQSPRYKVAKRGQDVALRCDPISGHVSLFWYQQALGQGPEFLTYFQNEAQLDKSGLPSDRFFAERPEGSVSTLKIQRTQQEDSAVYLCASSLPLDYNEQFFGPGTRLTVL.

This clonotype showed up many times. This sequence joins TRBV5-6 and TRBJ1-6; D is unresolved. V was cut by 2 bases and J by 10 bases, with 7 bases left in between. CDR3 length: 12 amino acids. Germline assignment: CDR1 SGHDT and CDR2 YYEEEE. CDR3 nucleotides: TGTGCCAGCAGCTTCGGGAGCTCACCCCTCCACTTT. It is translated as CASSFGSSPLHF.

In this sample, this clonotype turned up many times. CDR3 region: CASSLLGESTDTQYF. Written as DNA, the CDR3 is TGTGCCAGCAGCTTATTAGGGGAGAGCACAGATACGCAGTATTTT. V and J are TRBV7-8 and TRBJ2-3; TRBD1 or TRBD2 may be the D gene (5 bases each). From germline, CDR1 is SGHVS and CDR2 FQNEAQ. There are 15 residues in the CDR3. V was shortened by 2 bases and J by 0 bases, with 9 bases between the two germline ends.

The chain has TRBV9 and TRBJ2-6; 7 nucleotides line up with TRBD1. This CDR3 is built from 17 residues. Per the germline V gene, CDR1 is SGDLS and CDR2 is YYNGEE. J was trimmed by 2 bases and V by 3 bases; bases with no gene match: 8. The DNA for the CDR3 is TGTGCCAGCAGCGCGAACAGGGGTCATACTGGGGCCAACGTCCTGACTTTC. This codes for CASSANRGHTGANVLTF.

In its sample, this clonotype was seen a few times. The V and J genes are TRBV12-3 or TRBV12-4 and TRBJ2-7; D is ambiguous. V was clipped by 5 bases and J by 3 bases, with 17 bases between them. This CDR3 has 15 residues. This CDR3 reads CASSVSGSVHYEQYF. The CDR3 DNA follows: TGTGCCAGCAGTGTCTCCGGCTCTGTACACTACGAGCAGTACTTC.

This clonotype was seen many times. The chain employs TRBV12-3 or TRBV12-4 and TRBJ1-1; D gene ambiguous. V lost 6 bases and J 3 bases, leaving 17 bases between the germline ends. This CDR3 is built from 15 residues. The CDR3 loop is CASSPSPKRYTEAFF. The CDR3 DNA reads TGTGCCAGCAGCCCCAGCCCAAAGAGATACACTGAAGCTTTCTTT.

J is TRBJ1-3 and V is TRBV9; D not resolved. Trimming removed 4 bases from V and 2 bases from J, with 7 bases in between. CDR3 length: 13 residues. Germline CDR1 and CDR2: SGDLS and YYNGEE. In nucleotides, the CDR3 is TGTGCCAGCAGCCCCCCCGCTGGAAACACCATATATTTT. It translates to CASSPPAGNTIYF.

This clonotype was seen many times. This chain connects TRBV5-6 to TRBJ1-5; no clear D. The CDR3 is made up of 14 amino acids. The germline gives CDR1 SGHDT, CDR2 YYEEEE. Trimming stripped 4 bases from V and 7 bases from J, with 15 bases between. CDR3 DNA sequence: TGTGCCAGCAGCCCGAGAGGCAGGTCCCAGCCCCAGCATTTT. It encodes CASSPRGRSQPQHF.

This chain joins TRBV7-8 and TRBJ2-1; tentative D call: TRBD2 (5 bases). Germline values: CDR1 SGHVS, CDR2 FQNEAQ. The CDR3 is made up of 14 amino acids. V shed 5 bases and J shed 6 bases, with 14 bases lying between them. The CDR3: CASSPSHEGNEQFF. CDR3 in DNA: TGTGCCAGCAGCCCAAGCCACGAGGGCAATGAGCAGTTCTTC. The full variable domain, its missing parts supplied by reference TRBV7-8 and TRBJ2-1, is GAGVSQSPRYKVAKRGQDVALRCDPISGHVSLFWYQQALGQGPEFLTYFQNEAQLDKSGLPSDRFFAERPEGSVSTLKIQRTQQEDSAVYLCASSPSHEGNEQFFGPGTRLTVL.

This clonotype has ten or more counts. CDR3 in amino acids: CSAEPGSLPGELFF. The CDR3 DNA follows: TGCAGCGCCGAACCCGGGAGTTTGCCCGGGGAGCTGTTTTTT. V usage is TRBV29-1 and J usage is TRBJ2-2, with D tentatively TRBD2 (6 bases). CDR3 length: 14 amino acids. V was pared by 7 bases and J by 6 bases, with 18 bases between. Germline lookup yields CDR1 SQVTM and CDR2 ANQGSEA.

There are many counts of this clonotype. V usage is TRBV7-9 and J usage is TRBJ1-1, with D possibly being TRBD1 (6 bases). The CDR3 length is 15 residues. Germline CDR1 and CDR2: SEHNR and FQNEAQ (reference sequence). V lost 5 bases to trimming and J lost 4 bases, with 17 bases between them. CDR3: CASSPIQGWVTEAFF. The CDR3, as DNA: TGTGCCAGCAGCCCGATTCAGGGGTGGGTCACTGAAGCTTTCTTT.